This T cell receptor (beta chain) stems from a study of cytomegalovirus exposure and HLA in healthy donors. Study-level results: Indistinguishable V segments, including TRBV6-2 and TRBV6-3, were excluded. Later analysis showed most CMV-associated TCR beta chains appearing HLA-restricted.

PCR amplification relied on 60 Vbeta primers (plus 13 Jbeta primers). Profiled with immunoSEQ multiplex PCR; TCRdb holds only in-frame clones, not every one. This repertoire shows around 180,000 clones, approximately 84% found once; its top ten account for around 0.25%. V trimming: 5 bases; J trimming: 0 bases; junction bases outside the gene matches: 9. The CDR3 loop spans 16 amino acids. Germline-derived CDR1 and CDR2 are SGHNT and YYREEE (reference sequence). In regard to this clone: The antigen is undetermined.

This sequence was found in a girl under three years old in good health and CMV-seronegative. The specimen was PBMCs. V usage is TRBV5-4 and J usage is TRBJ1-2, with 8 bases matching TRBD1. This CDR3 reads CASSPGTGHSNYGYTF. The DNA for the CDR3 is TGTGCCAGCAGTCCCGGGACAGGCCATTCTAACTATGGCTACACCTTC.